These 18 T cell receptor beta chains share one sample of origin, sequenced in a study of cytomegalovirus exposure and HLA in healthy donors. The PCR employed 60 Vbeta primers together with 13 Jbeta primers. Sequencing was performed with immunoSEQ multiplex PCR; in TCRdb, only in-frame clones are kept and a portion is missing. The sample contains over 150,000 clones, 77% of which appear only once. Sequenced: PBMCs. Receptors were obtained from a woman aged 40 to 49 in good health and CMV-seropositive.

The rearrangement joins TRBV18 to TRBJ1-4; D might be TRBD1 (6 bases). Trimming shortened V by 6 bases and J by 8 bases, and 22 bases separated the two germline ends. The CDR3 contains 16 residues. The germline gives CDR1 KGHSH, CDR2 LQKENI. CDR3 bases: TGTGCCAGCTCTCGAAGAACGGGGGGCTGGGGAGAAAAACTGTTTTTT. This encodes CASSRRTGGWGEKLFF.

Concerning this clone: An end of the junction does not agree with germline; a read error may underlie this. This same CDR3 is encoded by further DNA sequences in the sample. CDR3 protein: CASSLLAGGINEQFF. The CDR3 DNA follows: TGTGCCAGTAGCTTGCTAGCGGGGGGAATCAATGAGCAGTTCTTC. This sequence joins TRBV7-2 and TRBJ2-1; TRBD2 matches 11 bases. CDR3 length: 15 residues. CDR1 is SGHTA and CDR2 is FQGNSA in the germline V gene.

This clone turned up a few times. This chain uses TRBV5-1 with TRBJ2-6; weak D call: TRBD1 (5 bases). Per the germline V gene, CDR1 is SGHRS and CDR2 is YFSETQ. Between the trimmed V and J ends, which lost 9 bases and 3 bases, there was a span of 13 bases. CDR3 length equals 14 residues. Here the CDR3 DNA reads TGCGCCACCACGACAGTCGGTGGGGCCAACGTCCTGACTTTC. The encoded protein is CATTTVGGANVLTF.

This chain links TRBV4-3 with TRBJ2-6; maybe TRBD2 (5 bases). Per germline, CDR1 LGHNA and CDR2 YSLEER. Trimming pared 0 bases from V and 4 bases from J, leaving 13 bases between. This CDR3 is built from 17 residues. In DNA, the CDR3 is TGCGCCAGCAGCCAAGATAGTCCCCCTAGCGGGGCCAACGTCCTGACTTTC. Translation: CASSQDSPPSGANVLTF.

The gene calls are TRBV7-2 and TRBJ2-7; 10 bases are shared with TRBD2. With V trimmed by 1 base and J by 4 bases, 4 bases remained unmatched. Germline V gives CDR1 SGHTA, CDR2 FQGNSA. This CDR3 comprises 15 residues. For the CDR3, the DNA is TGTGCCAGCAGCTTAGTAGCGGGGGGAGATTACGAGCAGTACTTC. This gives the protein CASSLVAGGDYEQYF.

The chain uses TRBV5-8 and TRBJ1-2, with a possible D match to TRBD1 (6 bases). Trimming stripped 4 bases from V and 0 bases from J, with 10 bases between. This CDR3 comprises 14 residues. Germline V gene lookup returns CDR1 SGHTS and CDR2 YDEGEE. CDR3 in DNA: TGTGCCAGCAGCAGACAGGTAACTAACTATGGCTACACCTTC. It translates to CASSRQVTNYGYTF.

The rearrangement uses TRBV5-1 and TRBJ2-3; D may be TRBD2 (8 bases). The CDR3 runs 14 residues. V lost 4 bases to trimming and J lost 8 bases, with 17 bases between them. The V gene's germline CDR1 is SGHRS and CDR2 YFSETQ. Here the CDR3 reads CASSTGLEGATQYF. CDR3 nucleotides: TGCGCCAGCAGCACGGGACTAGAGGGGGCTACGCAGTATTTT.

CDR3 loop: CASSQESGGGRAAEQYF. The CDR3 DNA is TGTGCCAGCAGCCAAGAATCCGGTGGCGGGAGGGCCGCCGAGCAGTACTTC. The chain joins TRBV4-2 to TRBJ2-7; 9 nucleotides match TRBD2. The CDR3 spans 17 residues. The germline V gene has CDR1 LGHNA and CDR2 YNFKEQ. Unmatched junction bases numbered 12, after V lost 0 bases and J lost 6 bases.

The chain uses TRBV6-5 and TRBJ1-1; D gene ambiguous. The ends were cut back, 3 bases at V and 0 bases at J, with 11 bases in the middle. The CDR3 is made up of 15 amino acids. Germline assignment: CDR1 MNHEY and CDR2 SVGAGI. CDR3 region: CASSYSGLLNTEAFF. CDR3 in DNA: TGTGCCAGCAGTTATTCAGGACTCCTGAACACTGAAGCTTTCTTT.

The chain links TRBV7-2 to TRBJ2-2; 7 nucleotides align to TRBD2. Germline assignment: CDR1 SGHTA and CDR2 FQGNSA. The CDR3 loop spans 15 amino acids. The V segment lost 3 bases and the J segment 7 bases; nucleotides outside the gene matches: 8. The CDR3 DNA follows: TGTGCCAGCAGCTTCGCGGGGGTGCGGGGCGGGGAGCTGTTTTTT. Translation: CASSFAGVRGGELFF.

V usage is TRBV19 and J usage is TRBJ2-4; D perhaps matches TRBD2 (6 bases). The CDR3 extends over 14 amino acids. CDR1 LNHDA and CDR2 SQIVND come from the germline V gene (reference sequence). Trimming took off 7 bases at V and 1 base at J, with 11 bases between the two ends. The chain's CDR3 is CASKSSGAKNIQYF. Written as DNA, the CDR3 is TGTGCCAGTAAGAGTAGCGGCGCCAAAAACATTCAGTACTTC.

The chain employs TRBV5-4 and TRBJ2-1; a possible D gene is TRBD2 (6 bases). With 3 bases removed from V and 2 bases from J, the gap between germline ends came to 9 bases. Per germline, CDR1 SGHNT and CDR2 YYREEE (reference sequence). This CDR3 spans 14 amino acids. CDR3 in amino acids: CASSSRLAYNEQFF. CDR3 nucleotide sequence: TGTGCCAGCAGCTCTAGACTAGCCTACAATGAGCAGTTCTTC.

The chain carries TRBV4-2 and TRBJ2-1; TRBD2 agrees at 11 bases. J lost 5 bases, V lost 3 bases, and 9 bases had no gene match. Germline V CDR1 and CDR2: LGHNA, YNFKEQ. The CDR3 covers 17 residues. The CDR3 protein is CASSQKLAGGLHNEQFF. DNA of the CDR3: TGTGCCAGCAGCCAGAAGCTAGCGGGAGGTCTCCACAATGAGCAGTTCTTC.

The chain combines TRBV28 with TRBJ2-5, with 7 bases fitting TRBD1. V was pared by 4 bases and J by 4 bases, with 3 bases of the junction left unmatched. Germline CDR1 MDHEN, CDR2 SYDVKM. The CDR3 length is 13 residues. CDR3 DNA sequence: TGTGCCAGCAGTTCACAGGGGCGAGAGACCCAGTACTTC. Translating gives CASSSQGRETQYF.

The chain is built from TRBV7-9 and TRBJ2-7, with 7 bases aligning to TRBD1. Germline loops: CDR1 SEHNR, CDR2 FQNEAQ (reference sequence). This CDR3 is built from 12 residues. J was trimmed by 3 bases and V by 7 bases; bases with no gene match: 3. The CDR3 loop is CASKGDSYEQYF. The CDR3 nucleotides are TGTGCCAGCAAGGGGGACAGCTACGAGCAGTACTTC.

The chain carries TRBV28 and TRBJ1-2; no firm D call. The V end lost 4 bases, the J end lost 6 bases, and 15 bases lay between the germline ends. Germline CDR1 MDHEN, CDR2 SYDVKM. This CDR3 contains 14 residues. The CDR3 region is CASSSSVRINGYTF. The CDR3 DNA reads TGTGCCAGCAGTTCATCCGTGAGGATAAATGGCTACACCTTC.

The chain links TRBV2 to TRBJ2-3; TRBD2 aligns across 14 bases. Germline CDR1 SNHLY, CDR2 FYNNEI. This CDR3 has 17 residues. V was clipped by 5 bases and J by 0 bases; unmatched bases: 4. The DNA for the CDR3 is TGTGCCAGCAGTCGGACTAGCGGGGGGCCTAGCACAGATACGCAGTATTTT. Translating gives CASSRTSGGPSTDTQYF. The full variable domain, with the rest looked up from reference TRBV2 and TRBJ2-3, is EPEVTQTPSHQVTQMGQEVILRCVPISNHLYFYWYRQILGQKVEFLVSFYNNEISEKSEIFDDQFSVERPDGSNFTLKIRSTKLEDSAMYFCASSRTSGGPSTDTQYFGPGTRLTVL.

V gene TRBV10-3 combines with J gene TRBJ2-5, with TRBD2 identical over 7 bases. CDR1 is ENHRY, CDR2 SYGVKD, per germline. The CDR3 sequence is 14 residues long. J was trimmed by 2 bases and V by 7 bases; bases with no gene match: 7. This CDR3 reads CAITQTSKQETQYF. The CDR3, as DNA: TGTGCCATCACTCAGACTAGCAAACAAGAGACCCAGTACTTC.